These 21 T cell receptor beta chains came from one sample sequenced in a study of cytomegalovirus exposure and HLA in healthy donors. The PCR made use of 60 Vbeta and 13 Jbeta primers. Sequencing used immunoSEQ multiplex PCR; TCRdb keeps in-frame clones, though not all of them. The data show approximately 170,000 clones, around 80% seen once. Source material: PBMCs. These receptors were taken from a woman aged 45 to 65 in good health and CMV-seropositive.

The chain combines TRBV7-3 with TRBJ2-6, with TRBD1 identical over 9 bases. Per germline, CDR1 SGHTA and CDR2 FQGTGA. V lost 5 bases and J lost 4; bases outside the gene matches: 12. The CDR3 has 18 amino acids. The CDR3 protein is CASSGTTGGVRGANVLTF. The CDR3 DNA reads as TGTGCCAGCAGCGGAACGACAGGGGGAGTGCGGGGGGCCAACGTCCTGACTTTC. Full variable domain (rest looked up from reference TRBV7-3 and TRBJ2-6): GAGVSQTPSNKVTEKGKYVELRCDPISGHTALYWYRQSLGQGPEFLIYFQGTGAADDSGLPNDRFFAVRPEGSVSTLKIQRTERGDSAVYLCASSGTTGGVRGANVLTFGAGSRLTVL.

The chain recombines TRBV7-9 with TRBJ1-3, with a tentative D call TRBD1 (5 bases). In germline, CDR1 is SEHNR, CDR2 FQNEAQ (reference sequence). The CDR3 totals 15 residues. Trimming took off 6 bases at V and 0 bases at J, with 12 bases between the two ends. CDR3 sequence: CASRPGGSSGNTIYF. CDR3 in DNA: TGTGCCAGCAGACCTGGGGGGTCCTCTGGAAACACCATATATTTT.

The chain links TRBV7-2 to TRBJ1-5, with D perhaps TRBD1 (5 bases). V lost 8 bases, J lost 6 bases, and 17 bases lay in between. The CDR3 has 14 residues. Germline V lookup: CDR1 SGHTA, CDR2 FQGNSA. The CDR3 loop reads CASALGGEAQPQHF. The CDR3 DNA reads TGTGCCAGCGCCCTGGGAGGGGAGGCTCAGCCCCAGCATTTT.

The chain combines TRBV10-2 with TRBJ2-5; 8 positions match TRBD1. V lost 3 bases and J lost 2; bases outside the gene matches: 5. Per germline, CDR1 WSHSY and CDR2 SAAADI. The CDR3 sequence is 15 residues long. The chain's CDR3 is CASSDRGRGQETQYF. The CDR3 DNA reads TGCGCCAGCAGTGACAGGGGGCGCGGGCAAGAGACCCAGTACTTC.

The count of this clone is one. The V call is TRBV11-3, the J call TRBJ2-3, with TRBD1 identical over 7 bases. CDR1 and CDR2 (germline): SGHNT, YENEEA. This CDR3 is 15 amino acids long. The J segment lost 6 bases and the V segment lost 4 bases, leaving 10 bases of the junction unmatched. CDR3 DNA sequence: TGTGCCAGCAGCTCTGACAGGGTCCCTACGGATACGCAGTATTTT. Residues: CASSSDRVPTDTQYF.

V is TRBV7-9 and J is TRBJ2-2; possible D gene TRBD1, 6 bases. The CDR3 runs to 15 residues. V lost 5 bases and J lost 4, with 14 bases in between. Germline values: CDR1 SEHNR, CDR2 FQNEAQ (reference sequence). CDR3: CASSGRDIPTGELFF. The CDR3 region has the DNA TGTGCCAGCAGCGGCCGGGACATCCCCACCGGGGAGCTGTTTTTT.

This chain joins TRBV7-2 and TRBJ1-3, with TRBD1 as a possible D gene (5 bases). V lost 5 bases, J lost 2 bases, and 10 bases lay in between. The germline V gene encodes CDR1 SGHTA and CDR2 FQGNSA. This CDR3 comprises 14 residues. The CDR3 nucleotides read TGTGCCAGCAGCCGGAGGGGTGCTGGAAACACCATATATTTT. Encoded protein: CASSRRGAGNTIYF.

The chain uses TRBV30 and TRBJ1-2; D perhaps matches TRBD1 (5 bases). The V end lost 1 base, the J end lost 4 bases, and 10 bases lay between the germline ends. This CDR3 comprises 13 residues. The germline V gene encodes CDR1 GTSNPN and CDR2 SVGIG (reference sequence). CDR3 loop: CAWSAGGSYGYTF. Written as DNA, the CDR3 is TGTGCCTGGAGTGCTGGGGGGAGCTATGGCTACACCTTC.

This chain links TRBV7-9 with TRBJ2-7; maybe TRBD1 (5 bases). The V gene lost 5 bases and the J gene lost 3 bases, with 11 bases spanning the gap. The CDR3 spans 13 residues. CDR1 is SEHNR and CDR2 is FQNEAQ in the germline V gene (reference sequence). The CDR3 region has the DNA TGTGCCAGCAGCCAGACCACAGGCTACGAGCAGTACTTC. Amino acids: CASSQTTGYEQYF.

The rearrangement uses TRBV7-2 and TRBJ2-1; 8 bases agree with TRBD2. J was trimmed by 4 bases and V by 5 bases; bases with no gene match: 7. The length of the CDR3 is 15 residues. Germline values: CDR1 SGHTA, CDR2 FQGNSA. The DNA of the CDR3 is TGTGCCAGCAGCCCCGTGGCTAGCGGGTACAATGAGCAGTTCTTC. Translating it yields CASSPVASGYNEQFF.

The chain uses TRBV7-2 and TRBJ1-2; D gene uncertain. The CDR3 has 16 residues. With 1 base removed from V and 2 bases from J, the gap between germline ends came to 14 bases. The V gene's germline CDR1 is SGHTA and CDR2 FQGNSA. DNA for the CDR3: TGTGCCAGCAGCTTAGTATCGGGGTCGGTAAACTATGGCTACACCTTC. It encodes CASSLVSGSVNYGYTF. Together with reference TRBV7-2 and TRBJ1-2, the CDR3 gives the full variable domain: GAGVSQSPSNKVTEKGKDVELRCDPISGHTALYWYRQSLGQGLEFLIYFQGNSAPDKSGLPSDRFSAERTGGSVSTLTIQRTQQEDSAVYLCASSLVSGSVNYGYTFGSGTRLTVV.

This chain connects TRBV11-1 to TRBJ2-2, with TRBD1 as a possible D gene (5 bases). Per the germline V gene, CDR1 is SGHAT and CDR2 is FQDESV (reference sequence). CDR3 length equals 13 residues. Trimming took 8 bases from V and 1 from J, leaving 8 bases between them. In DNA, the CDR3 is TGTGCCAGCTTACAGGTGAACACCGGGGAGCTGTTTTTT. It specifies CASLQVNTGELFF.

This clone was found a few times. The chain combines TRBV6-1 with TRBJ1-6, with D tentatively TRBD1 (5 bases). Trimming cost V 4 bases and J 0 bases, with 13 bases left between them. The CDR3 loop spans 17 amino acids. Germline CDR1 and CDR2: MNHNS and SASEGT. The CDR3 DNA reads TGTGCCAGCAGTGGGGGGAGGGGTAACTCCTATAATTCACCCCTCCACTTT. Translation gives CASSGGRGNSYNSPLHF.

The chain is built from TRBV6-1 and TRBJ1-1; tentative D call: TRBD1 (6 bases). The germline V gene has CDR1 MNHNS and CDR2 SASEGT. This CDR3 spans 14 amino acids. The ends were cut back, 6 bases at V and 3 bases at J, with 14 bases in the middle. DNA of the CDR3: TGTGCCAGCAGCCGCGGGGGCGGAGACACTGAAGCTTTCTTT. It encodes CASSRGGGDTEAFF.

Note on this clone: The identical CDR3 is also encoded by other nucleotide sequences in the sample. The chain recombines TRBV5-1 with TRBJ1-5, with a possible D match to TRBD1 (6 bases). V was clipped by 0 bases and J by 5 bases, with 6 bases between them. Germline V gene data show CDR1 as SGHRS and CDR2 as YFSETQ. This CDR3 has 13 residues. The CDR3 bases are TGCGCCAGCAGCTTGGGACAGGATCAGCCCCAGCATTTT. It encodes CASSLGQDQPQHF. Looking up the rest from reference TRBV5-1 and TRBJ1-5 gives the full variable domain: KAGVTQTPRYLIKTRGQQVTLSCSPISGHRSVSWYQQTPGQGLQFLFEYFSETQRNKGNFPGRFSGRQFSNSRSEMNVSTLELGDSALYLCASSLGQDQPQHFGDGTRLSIL.

Of note for this clone: At one end the junction does not follow the germline gene, possibly because of a read error. The chain combines TRBV7-9 with TRBJ2-7; 8 bases align to TRBD1. This CDR3 is 15 amino acids long. Germline values: CDR1 SEHNR, CDR2 FQNEAQ (reference sequence). CDR3 nucleotide sequence: TGTTCCAGCAGCTTAGGACAGGGAGGTACCTACGAGCAGTACTTC. Its translation: CSSSLGQGGTYEQYF.

This chain joins TRBV9 and TRBJ2-5, with TRBD2 matching 8 bases. There are 16 residues in the CDR3. From germline, CDR1 is SGDLS and CDR2 YYNGEE. The trim removed 2 bases at V and 0 bases at J, leaving 6 bases unmatched. In DNA, the CDR3 is TGTGCCAGCAGCGTGGGGAGCGGGGGTCACCAAGAGACCCAGTACTTC. Protein product: CASSVGSGGHQETQYF.

The genes are TRBV27 and TRBJ1-1; 9 positions agree with TRBD1. CDR3 size: 14 residues. V trimming: 5 bases; J trimming: 9 bases; junction bases outside the gene matches: 10. Germline CDR1 reads MNHEY; CDR2 reads SMNVEV (reference sequence). The CDR3 sequence is CASSGLRTGAQAFF. The CDR3 bases are TGTGCCAGCAGTGGACTCAGGACAGGGGCACAAGCTTTCTTT.

This rearrangement joins TRBV27 to TRBJ1-1; 8 nucleotides agree with TRBD1. V was pared by 1 base and J by 5 bases, with 12 bases of the junction left unmatched. The CDR3 totals 17 residues. Germline-derived CDR1 and CDR2 are MNHEY and SMNVEV (reference sequence). This chain's CDR3 is CASSLLLQTGAQTEAFF. In DNA form, the CDR3 reads TGTGCCAGCAGTTTATTACTACAGACAGGGGCCCAGACTGAAGCTTTCTTT.

The chain recombines TRBV6-1 with TRBJ2-5; TRBD2 matches at 10 bases. The CDR3 extends over 14 amino acids. J lost 6 bases, V lost 7 bases, and 8 bases had no gene match. Germline-derived CDR1 and CDR2 are MNHNS and SASEGT. CDR3 in DNA: TGTGCCAGCACCCCCAGCGGGGGGGCGAAGACCCAGTACTTC. This sequence encodes CASTPSGGAKTQYF.

This clone has just a few counts. This chain joins TRBV28 and TRBJ2-1; tentative D call: TRBD1 (5 bases). Trimming stripped 3 bases from V and 9 bases from J, with 15 bases between. CDR1 MDHEN and CDR2 SYDVKM come from the germline V gene. The CDR3 length is 14 residues. The CDR3 protein is CASSLIRREGEQFF. In nucleotides, the CDR3 is TGTGCCAGCAGTTTGATCCGCAGGGAAGGTGAGCAGTTCTTC.